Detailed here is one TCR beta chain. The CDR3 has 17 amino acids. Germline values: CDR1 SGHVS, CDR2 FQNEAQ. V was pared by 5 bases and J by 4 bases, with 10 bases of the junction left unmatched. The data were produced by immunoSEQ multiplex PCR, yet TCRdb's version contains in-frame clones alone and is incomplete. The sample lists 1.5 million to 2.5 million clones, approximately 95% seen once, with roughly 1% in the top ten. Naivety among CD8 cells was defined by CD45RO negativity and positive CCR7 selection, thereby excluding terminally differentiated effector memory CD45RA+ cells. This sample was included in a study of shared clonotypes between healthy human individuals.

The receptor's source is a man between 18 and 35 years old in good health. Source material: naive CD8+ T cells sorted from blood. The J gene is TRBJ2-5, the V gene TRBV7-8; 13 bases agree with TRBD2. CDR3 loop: CASSLTSGGPSGETQYF. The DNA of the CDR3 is TGTGCCAGCAGCCTGACTAGCGGGGGGCCGAGTGGAGAGACCCAGTACTTC.